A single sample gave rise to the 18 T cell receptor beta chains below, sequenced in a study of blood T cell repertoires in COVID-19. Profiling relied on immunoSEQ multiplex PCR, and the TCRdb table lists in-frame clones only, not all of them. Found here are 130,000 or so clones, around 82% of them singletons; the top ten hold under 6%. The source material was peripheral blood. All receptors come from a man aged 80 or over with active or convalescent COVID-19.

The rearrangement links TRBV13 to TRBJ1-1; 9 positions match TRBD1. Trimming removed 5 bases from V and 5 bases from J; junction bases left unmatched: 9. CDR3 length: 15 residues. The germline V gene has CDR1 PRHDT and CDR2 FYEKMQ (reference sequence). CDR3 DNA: TGTGCCAGCAGCCACCGGACAGGGGAGGAAACTGAAGCTTTCTTT. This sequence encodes CASSHRTGEETEAFF.

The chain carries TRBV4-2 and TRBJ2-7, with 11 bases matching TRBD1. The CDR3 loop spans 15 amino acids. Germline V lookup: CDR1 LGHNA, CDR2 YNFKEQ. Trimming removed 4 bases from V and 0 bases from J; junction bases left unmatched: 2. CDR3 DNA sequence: TGTGCCAGCAGCCGTGGGACAGGGGGCTCCTACGAGCAGTACTTC. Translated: CASSRGTGGSYEQYF.

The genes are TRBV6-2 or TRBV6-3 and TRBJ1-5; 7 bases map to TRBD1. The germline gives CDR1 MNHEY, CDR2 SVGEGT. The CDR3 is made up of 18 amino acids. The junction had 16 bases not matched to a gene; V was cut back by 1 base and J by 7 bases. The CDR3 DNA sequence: TGTGCCAGCAGTTACTACCCCAAAAACAGGGGATTGGGACAGCCCCAGCATTTT. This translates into CASSYYPKNRGLGQPQHF.

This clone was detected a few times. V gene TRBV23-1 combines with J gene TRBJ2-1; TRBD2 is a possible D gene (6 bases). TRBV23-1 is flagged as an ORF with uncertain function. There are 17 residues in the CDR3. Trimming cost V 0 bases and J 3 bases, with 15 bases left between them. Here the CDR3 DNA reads TGCGCCAGCAGTCAATCGGGGTCGGGGGACCTCTACAATGAGCAGTTCTTC. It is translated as CASSQSGSGDLYNEQFF.

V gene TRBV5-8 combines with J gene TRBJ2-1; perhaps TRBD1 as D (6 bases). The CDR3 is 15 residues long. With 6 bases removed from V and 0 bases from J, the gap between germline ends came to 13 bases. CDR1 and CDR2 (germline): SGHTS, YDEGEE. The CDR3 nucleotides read TGTGCCAGCACCCGAAGGGGGAGCTCCTACAATGAGCAGTTCTTC. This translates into CASTRRGSSYNEQFF.

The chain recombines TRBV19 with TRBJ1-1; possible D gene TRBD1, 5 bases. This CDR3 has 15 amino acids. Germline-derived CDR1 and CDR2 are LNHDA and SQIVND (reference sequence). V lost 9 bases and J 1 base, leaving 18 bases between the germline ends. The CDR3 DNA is TGTGCCAGCAGAGTCCGCGACAGCTCGAACACTGAAGCTTTCTTT. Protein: CASRVRDSSNTEAFF. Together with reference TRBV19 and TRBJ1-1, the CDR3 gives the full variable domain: DGGITQSPKYLFRKEGQNVTLSCEQNLNHDAMYWYRQDPGQGLRLIYYSQIVNDFQKGDIAEGYSVSREKKESFPLTVTSAQKNPTAFYLCASRVRDSSNTEAFFGQGTRLTVV.

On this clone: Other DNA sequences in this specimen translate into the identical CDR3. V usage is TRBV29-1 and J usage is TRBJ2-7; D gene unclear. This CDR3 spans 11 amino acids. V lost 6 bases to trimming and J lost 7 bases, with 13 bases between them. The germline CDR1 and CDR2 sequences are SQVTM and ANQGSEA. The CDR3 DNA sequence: TGCAGCGTCTCGTTTCCCGGGGAGCAGTACTTC. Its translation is CSVSFPGEQYF.

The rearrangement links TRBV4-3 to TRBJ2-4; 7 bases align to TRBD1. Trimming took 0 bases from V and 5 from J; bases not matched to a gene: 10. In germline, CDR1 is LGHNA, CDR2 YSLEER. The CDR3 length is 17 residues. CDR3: CASSQDLAGGRENIQYF. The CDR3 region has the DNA TGCGCCAGCAGCCAAGATTTGGCAGGGGGAAGGGAAAACATTCAGTACTTC.

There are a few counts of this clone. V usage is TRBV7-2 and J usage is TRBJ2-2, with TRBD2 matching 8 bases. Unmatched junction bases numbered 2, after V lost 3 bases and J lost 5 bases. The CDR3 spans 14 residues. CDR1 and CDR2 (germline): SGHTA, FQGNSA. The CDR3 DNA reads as TGTGCCAGCAGCTTTAGCGGGGCTACCGGGGAGCTGTTTTTT. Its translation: CASSFSGATGELFF. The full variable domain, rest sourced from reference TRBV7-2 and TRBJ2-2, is GAGVSQSPSNKVTEKGKDVELRCDPISGHTALYWYRQSLGQGLEFLIYFQGNSAPDKSGLPSDRFSAERTGGSVSTLTIQRTQQEDSAVYLCASSFSGATGELFFGEGSRLTVL.

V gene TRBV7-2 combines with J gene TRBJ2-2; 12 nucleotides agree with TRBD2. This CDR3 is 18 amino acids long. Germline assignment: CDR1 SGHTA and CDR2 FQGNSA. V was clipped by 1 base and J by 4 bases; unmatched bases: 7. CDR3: CASSLGLAGGQGTGELFF. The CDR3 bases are TGTGCCAGCAGCTTAGGGCTAGCGGGGGGGCAGGGCACCGGGGAGCTGTTTTTT.

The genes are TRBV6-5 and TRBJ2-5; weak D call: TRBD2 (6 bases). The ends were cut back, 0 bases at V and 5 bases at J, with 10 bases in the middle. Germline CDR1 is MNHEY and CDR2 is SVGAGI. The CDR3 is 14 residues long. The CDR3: CASSYSTSSETQYF. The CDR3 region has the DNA TGTGCCAGCAGTTACTCAACTAGCTCGGAGACCCAGTACTTC.

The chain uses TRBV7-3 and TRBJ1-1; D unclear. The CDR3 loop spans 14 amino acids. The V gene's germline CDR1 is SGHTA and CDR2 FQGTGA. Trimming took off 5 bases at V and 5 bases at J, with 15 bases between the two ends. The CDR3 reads CASSGTAGGTEAFF. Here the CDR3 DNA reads TGTGCCAGCAGCGGAACGGCGGGAGGAACTGAAGCTTTCTTT.

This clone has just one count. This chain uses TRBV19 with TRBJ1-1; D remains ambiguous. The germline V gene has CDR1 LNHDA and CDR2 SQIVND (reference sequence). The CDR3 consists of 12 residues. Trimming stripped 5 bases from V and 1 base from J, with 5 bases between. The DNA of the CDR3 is TGTGCCAGTAGTCACAGGAACACTGAAGCTTTCTTT. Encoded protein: CASSHRNTEAFF.

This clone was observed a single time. The CDR3 region is CASSSQFGELFF. The CDR3 DNA is TGTGCCAGCAGTTCACAATTCGGGGAGCTGTTTTTT. The J gene is TRBJ2-2, the V gene TRBV5-4; D gene uncertain. The CDR3 sequence is 12 residues long. Trimming took 5 bases from V and 7 from J, leaving 9 bases between them. CDR1 is SGHNT and CDR2 is YYREEE in the germline V gene (reference sequence).

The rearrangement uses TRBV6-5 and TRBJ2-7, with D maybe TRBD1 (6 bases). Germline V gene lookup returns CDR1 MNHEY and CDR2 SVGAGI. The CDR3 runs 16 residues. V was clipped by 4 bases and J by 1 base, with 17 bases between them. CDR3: CASSSHDRPPSYEQYF. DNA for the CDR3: TGTGCCAGCAGTTCCCATGACAGGCCGCCGTCCTACGAGCAGTACTTC.

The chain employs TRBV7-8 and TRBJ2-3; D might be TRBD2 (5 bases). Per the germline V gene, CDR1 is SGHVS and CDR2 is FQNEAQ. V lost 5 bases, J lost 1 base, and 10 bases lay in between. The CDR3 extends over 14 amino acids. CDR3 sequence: CASSVGIRTDTQYF. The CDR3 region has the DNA TGTGCCAGCAGCGTCGGGATTCGCACAGATACGCAGTATTTT. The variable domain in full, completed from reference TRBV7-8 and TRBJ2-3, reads GAGVSQSPRYKVAKRGQDVALRCDPISGHVSLFWYQQALGQGPEFLTYFQNEAQLDKSGLPSDRFFAERPEGSVSTLKIQRTQQEDSAVYLCASSVGIRTDTQYFGPGTRLTVL.

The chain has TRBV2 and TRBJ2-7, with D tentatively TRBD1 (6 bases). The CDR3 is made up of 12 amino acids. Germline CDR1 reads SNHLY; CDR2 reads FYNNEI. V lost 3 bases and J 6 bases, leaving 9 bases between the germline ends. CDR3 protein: CASSEQGGEQYF. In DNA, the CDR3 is TGTGCCAGCAGTGAGCAAGGGGGCGAGCAGTACTTC.

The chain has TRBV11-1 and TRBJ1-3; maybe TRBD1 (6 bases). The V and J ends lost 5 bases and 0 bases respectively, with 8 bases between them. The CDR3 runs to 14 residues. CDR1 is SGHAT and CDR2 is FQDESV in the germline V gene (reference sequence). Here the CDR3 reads CASSDRSSGNTIYF. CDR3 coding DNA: TGTGCCAGCAGCGACAGGTCCTCTGGAAACACCATATATTTT.